This T cell receptor beta chain was recovered during a study of cytomegalovirus exposure and HLA in healthy donors. Study background: Genotyping showed less than 85% of roughly 400 donors falling in the Caucasian-associated ancestry cluster. Study observations and caveats: The later analysis indicated that the majority of CMV-associated TCR beta chains appeared HLA-restricted.

Concerning this clone: Its antigen is currently unknown.

The donors (healthy individuals) were bone marrow donors. In the PCR, 60 Vbeta and 13 Jbeta primers were used. Sequencing was performed with immunoSEQ multiplex PCR; in TCRdb, only in-frame clones are kept and a portion is missing. The sample records about 130,000 clones, over 70% being singletons. The specimen sequenced was PBMCs. The source is a man aged 30 to 45 in good health and CMV-seronegative.

CDR3 in amino acids: CASRIGGASSEEKLFF. DNA of the CDR3: TGTGCCAGCAGAATAGGGGGGGCCTCCAGCGAAGAAAAACTGTTTTTT. The gene calls are TRBV28 and TRBJ1-4, with D maybe TRBD1 (6 bases). CDR3 length: 16 amino acids. V dropped 6 bases and J dropped 8 bases, with 22 bases sitting between them. Germline V gives CDR1 MDHEN, CDR2 SYDVKM.